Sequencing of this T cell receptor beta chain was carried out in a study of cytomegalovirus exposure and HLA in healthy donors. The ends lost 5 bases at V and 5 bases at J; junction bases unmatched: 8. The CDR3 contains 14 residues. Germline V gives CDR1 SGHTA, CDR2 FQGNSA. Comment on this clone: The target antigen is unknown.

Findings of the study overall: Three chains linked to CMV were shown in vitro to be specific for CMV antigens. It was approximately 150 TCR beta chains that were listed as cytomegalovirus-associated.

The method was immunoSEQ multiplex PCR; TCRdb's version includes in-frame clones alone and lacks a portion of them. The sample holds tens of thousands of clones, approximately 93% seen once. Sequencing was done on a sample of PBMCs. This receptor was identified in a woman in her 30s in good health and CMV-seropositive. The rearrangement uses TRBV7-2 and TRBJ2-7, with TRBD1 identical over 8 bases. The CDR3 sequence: CASSQTRQGNEQYF. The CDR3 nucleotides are TGTGCCAGCAGCCAAACTAGACAGGGGAACGAGCAGTACTTC.